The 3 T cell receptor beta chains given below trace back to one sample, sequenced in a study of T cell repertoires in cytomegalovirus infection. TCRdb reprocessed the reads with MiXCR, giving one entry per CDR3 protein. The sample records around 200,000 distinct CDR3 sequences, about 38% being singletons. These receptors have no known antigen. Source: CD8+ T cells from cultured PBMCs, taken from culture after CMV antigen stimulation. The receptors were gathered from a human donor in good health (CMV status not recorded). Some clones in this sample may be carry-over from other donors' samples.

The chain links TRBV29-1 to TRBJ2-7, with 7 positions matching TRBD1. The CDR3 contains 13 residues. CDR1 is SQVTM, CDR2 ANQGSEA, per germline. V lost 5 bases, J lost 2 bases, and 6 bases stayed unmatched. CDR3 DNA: TGCAGCGTTCTTCCCGGACAGGCCTACGAGCAGTACTTC. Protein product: CSVLPGQAYEQYF.

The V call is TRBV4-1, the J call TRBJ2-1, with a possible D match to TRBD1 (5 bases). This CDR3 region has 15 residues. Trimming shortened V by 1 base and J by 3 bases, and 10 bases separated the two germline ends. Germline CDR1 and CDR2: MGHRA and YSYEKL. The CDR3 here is CASSQGTDSYNEQFF. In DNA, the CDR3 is TGCGCCAGCAGCCAAGGTACCGACAGCTACAATGAGCAGTTCTTC.

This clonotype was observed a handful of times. This chain's CDR3 is CASSLWERGEGSPLHF. CDR3 coding DNA: TGTGCCAGCAGCTTATGGGAAAGGGGCGAGGGTTCACCCCTCCACTTT. The V gene is TRBV11-2, the J gene TRBJ1-6, with D possibly TRBD1 on 5 matching bases. With 2 bases removed from V and 9 bases from J, the gap between germline ends came to 17 bases. Germline V gives CDR1 SGHAT, CDR2 FQNNGV. This CDR3 is 16 amino acids long.